Below, 20 T cell receptor beta chains from the same sample are listed, as sequenced in a study of post-analysis software for immune sequencing data. Regarding the study as a whole: Higher frequency in patients than in controls was seen for five TRBV segments, with TRBV5-6, TRBV5-1 and TRBV20-1 among them.

Presence of unique molecular identifiers characterized the TCR beta cDNA libraries. Each CDR3 protein gets one entry after TCRdb re-called the PCR reads with MiXCR. This table has hundreds of thousands of distinct CDR3 sequences, roughly 58% appearing once. No antigen is known for these receptors. The sequenced material came from blood. These receptors were collected from a girl aged 10-17 years with multiple sclerosis.

The rearrangement uses TRBV20-1 and TRBJ2-7; D perhaps matches TRBD1 (6 bases). The CDR3 loop spans 16 amino acids. V was clipped by 2 bases and J by 11 bases, with 28 bases between them. CDR1 DFQATT and CDR2 SNEGSKA come from the germline V gene (reference sequence). This CDR3 reads CSARQNFFTGRTQEYF. The CDR3 DNA sequence: TGCAGTGCTAGACAAAATTTCTTTACAGGGCGCACCCAAGAGTACTTC.

As for this clonotype: An end of the junction differs from the germline gene, which may be a read error. The chain is built from TRBV14 and TRBJ2-7; 7 bases are a match to TRBD2. Judging by the DNA end, TRBJ2-4 fits better; the J call may be wrong. The V gene's germline CDR1 is SGHDN and CDR2 FVKESK. The CDR3 runs 16 residues. The CDR3 nucleotides are TGTGCCAGCAGCCAAGAGTCGGGAGGAGCCCAAAACATTCAGTACTTC. Translated, it gives CASSQESGGAQNIQYF.

The chain has TRBV29-1 and TRBJ1-1; D is unclear. Germline CDR1 is SQVTM and CDR2 is ANQGSEA. The CDR3 runs to 14 residues. V was shortened by 6 bases and J by 7 bases, with 21 bases between the two germline ends. The CDR3 DNA reads as TGCAGCGTCTCTCCTGGAGGGAAGCTTGGTGAAGCTTTCTTT. It yields the protein CSVSPGGKLGEAFF.

The rearrangement links TRBV3-1 to TRBJ2-3; 10 nucleotides agree with TRBD2. In germline, CDR1 is LGHDT, CDR2 YNNKEL (reference sequence). The CDR3 sequence is 15 residues long. J lost 2 bases, V lost 7 bases, and 6 bases had no gene match. The CDR3 region is CASTRTSGPTDTQYF. CDR3 coding DNA: TGTGCCAGCACGCGGACTAGCGGACCCACAGATACGCAGTATTTT.

The genes are TRBV20-1 and TRBJ2-1, with a weak D call TRBD2 (5 bases). This CDR3 region has 15 residues. In germline, CDR1 is DFQATT, CDR2 SNEGSKA (reference sequence). Trimming removed 7 bases from V and 0 bases from J, with 16 bases in between. The CDR3, as DNA: TGCAGTGTGGTCGGGGTGGGAAGCTCCTACAATGAGCAGTTCTTC. Its protein is CSVVGVGSSYNEQFF.

The chain is built from TRBV5-1 and TRBJ2-5; possibly TRBD2 for D (6 bases). V lost 0 bases and J lost 5, with 11 bases in between. The length of the CDR3 is 14 residues. The germline V gene has CDR1 SGHRS and CDR2 YFSETQ. The CDR3, as DNA: TGCGCCAGCAGCTTGGGACTAGGGCGGGAGACCCAGTACTTC. Translated: CASSLGLGRETQYF.

The chain combines TRBV6-1 with TRBJ2-7; TRBD2 matches at 9 bases. This CDR3 spans 15 amino acids. CDR1 and CDR2 (germline): MNHNS, SASEGT. Trimming cost V 6 bases and J 7 bases; bases outside gene matches: 13. CDR3 protein: CASRNSGGTYNEQYF. As DNA, the CDR3 is TGTGCCAGCAGAAATAGCGGGGGAACCTACAATGAGCAGTACTTC.

The V and J genes are TRBV5-1 and TRBJ2-7; possibly TRBD2 for D (5 bases). The CDR3 covers 13 residues. Germline assignment: CDR1 SGHRS and CDR2 YFSETQ. The V end was cut by 2 bases, the J end by 3 bases, with 9 bases between. CDR3 DNA sequence: TGCGCCAGCAGCTTCGGGGAGAACTACGAGCAGTACTTC. This sequence encodes CASSFGENYEQYF.

The chain couples TRBV10-3 to TRBJ1-2, with a weak D call TRBD1 (5 bases). The CDR3 runs 15 residues. Germline V lookup: CDR1 ENHRY, CDR2 SYGVKD. Trimming pared 3 bases from V and 8 bases from J, leaving 19 bases between. In DNA form, the CDR3 reads TGTGCCATCAGTGATTCAAGGACGTCCTGGGGCGGCTACACCTTC. Encoded protein: CAISDSRTSWGGYTF.

V and J are TRBV7-3 and TRBJ2-3; 7 positions match TRBD1. Germline V gene lookup returns CDR1 SGHTA and CDR2 FQGTGA. The trim removed 2 bases at V and 2 bases at J, leaving 4 bases unmatched. This CDR3 contains 15 residues. The chain's CDR3 is CASSLGGQNTDTQYF. DNA for the CDR3: TGTGCCAGCAGCTTAGGGGGACAGAACACAGATACGCAGTATTTT.

The genes are TRBV13 and TRBJ2-1, with 8 bases aligning to TRBD2. Looked up from germline, CDR1 is PRHDT and CDR2 is FYEKMQ (reference sequence). This CDR3 has 15 residues. The junction had 1 base not matched to a gene; V was cut back by 1 base and J by 2 bases. The CDR3 DNA follows: TGTGCCAGCAGCTTAGAGGGACTAGCCTACAATGAGCAGTTCTTC. Encoded protein: CASSLEGLAYNEQFF.

A few counts support this clonotype. The chain recombines TRBV7-6 with TRBJ2-1; 10 bases fit TRBD1. The CDR3 totals 16 residues. V lost 5 bases, J lost 10 bases, and 14 bases stayed unmatched. Germline lookup yields CDR1 SGHVS and CDR2 FNYEAQ. The CDR3 spells CASSPAWDRGYKEQFF. DNA of the CDR3: TGTGCCAGCAGCCCTGCCTGGGACAGGGGATATAAGGAGCAGTTCTTC.

This clonotype has a handful of counts. J is TRBJ2-5 and V is TRBV20-1; a possible D gene is TRBD2 (7 bases). CDR3 size: 13 residues. The germline gives CDR1 DFQATT, CDR2 SNEGSKA (reference sequence). V was trimmed by 3 bases and J by 5 bases, leaving 13 bases between them. In DNA, the CDR3 is TGCAGTGCTAGTGGGGGGGGCTATGAGACCCAGTACTTC. Translated, it gives CSASGGGYETQYF.

The chain employs TRBV3-1 and TRBJ2-1; TRBD2 aligns across 11 bases. The V gene's germline CDR1 is LGHDT and CDR2 YNNKEL (reference sequence). The CDR3 is 15 residues long. V lost 3 bases and J lost 5; bases outside the gene matches: 3. CDR3 residues: CASSQLAGGNNEQFF. In DNA form, the CDR3 reads TGTGCCAGCAGCCAGCTAGCGGGGGGTAACAATGAGCAGTTCTTC.

The chain uses TRBV5-1 and TRBJ2-7, with D possibly called TRBD1 or TRBD2 (5 bases each). The germline gives CDR1 SGHRS, CDR2 YFSETQ. V was pared by 2 bases and J by 0 bases, with 15 bases between. CDR3 length: 16 residues. CDR3 sequence reads: CASSLTIGTASYEQYF. The CDR3 nucleotides read TGCGCCAGCAGCTTAACAATCGGGACGGCCTCCTACGAGCAGTACTTC.

J is TRBJ2-1 and V is TRBV9; tentatively, D is TRBD2 (5 bases). Germline loops: CDR1 SGDLS, CDR2 YYNGEE. This CDR3 contains 13 residues. V lost 4 bases, J lost 6 bases, and 11 bases lay in between. The DNA of the CDR3 is TGTGCCAGCAGCCCAGAGGGAGCCAATGAGCAGTTCTTC. Amino acid sequence: CASSPEGANEQFF.

The chain recombines TRBV4-1 with TRBJ1-6; a possible D gene is TRBD1 (6 bases). V shed 4 bases and J shed 11 bases, with 15 bases lying between them. This CDR3 spans 14 amino acids. From germline, CDR1 is MGHRA and CDR2 YSYEKL. The CDR3: CASSPGAGRTPLHF. The CDR3 bases are TGCGCCAGCAGCCCAGGGGCAGGCAGGACACCCCTCCACTTT.

The chain carries TRBV3-1 and TRBJ2-3; perhaps TRBD1 as D (5 bases). Germline lookup yields CDR1 LGHDT and CDR2 YNNKEL (reference sequence). Trimming removed 4 bases at V and 0 bases at J, with 11 bases between. There are 15 residues in the CDR3. CDR3 protein: CASSPGQGSTDTQYF. The CDR3 region has the DNA TGTGCCAGCAGCCCAGGGCAGGGTAGCACAGATACGCAGTATTTT.

The V gene is TRBV5-1, the J gene TRBJ2-7; D ambiguous. This CDR3 comprises 14 residues. V lost 5 bases, J lost 5 bases, and 17 bases lay in between. CDR1 and CDR2 (germline): SGHRS, YFSETQ. CDR3 bases: TGCGCCAGCAGACCGACCCTACCCGAGCACGAGCAGTACTTC. It encodes CASRPTLPEHEQYF.

The chain couples TRBV12-3 or TRBV12-4 to TRBJ2-2, with a weak D call TRBD2 (6 bases). This CDR3 is built from 13 residues. Trimming took off 3 bases at V and 7 bases at J, with 9 bases between the two ends. CDR3 region: CASSFGLHGELFF. The CDR3 nucleotides read TGTGCCAGCAGTTTCGGACTACACGGGGAGCTGTTTTTT.